Following are 5 T cell receptor beta chains from one sample sequenced in a study of cytomegalovirus exposure and HLA in healthy donors. Both 60 Vbeta primers and 13 Jbeta primers went into the PCR. Sequencing was performed with immunoSEQ multiplex PCR; in TCRdb, only in-frame clones are kept and a portion is missing. The data hold roughly 110,000 clones, with roughly 73% observed a single time. Material for sequencing was PBMCs. The source is a man aged 25-45 years in good health and CMV-seronegative.

This chain links TRBV5-4 with TRBJ2-1, with unresolved D. CDR1 SGHNT and CDR2 YYREEE come from the germline V gene (reference sequence). The CDR3 length is 13 residues. The V and J ends lost 0 bases and 5 bases respectively, with 6 bases between them. The CDR3 DNA reads TGTGCCAGCAGCTTGGACCAGAACAATGAGCAGTTCTTC. Protein sequence: CASSLDQNNEQFF.

The chain recombines TRBV28 with TRBJ1-2; 8 nucleotides align to TRBD1. The junction had 7 bases not matched to a gene; V was cut back by 2 bases and J by 2 bases. Germline CDR1 MDHEN, CDR2 SYDVKM. CDR3 length: 16 residues. The CDR3 region is CASSLGTDRENYGYTF. The CDR3 coding sequence is TGTGCCAGCAGTTTAGGGACGGACAGGGAGAACTATGGCTACACCTTC.

This clone was recorded only once. The CDR3 loop reads CASSARQGTPYNEQFF. CDR3 nucleotides: TGTGCCAGCAGTGCCAGACAGGGAACCCCTTACAATGAGCAGTTCTTC. The chain carries TRBV2 and TRBJ2-1, with TRBD1 matching 7 bases. Germline V lookup: CDR1 SNHLY, CDR2 FYNNEI. This CDR3 region has 16 residues. V shed 4 bases, J shed 4 bases, and the junction held 10 bases outside the gene matches.

The chain has TRBV9 and TRBJ2-1; TRBD2 agrees at 11 bases. This CDR3 is 17 amino acids long. Germline CDR1 SGDLS, CDR2 YYNGEE. J was trimmed by 3 bases and V by 3 bases; bases with no gene match: 8. The CDR3 loop reads CASSDETSGANYNEQFF. As DNA, the CDR3 is TGTGCCAGCAGCGACGAGACTAGCGGGGCCAACTACAATGAGCAGTTCTTC.

This chain joins TRBV29-1 and TRBJ2-3; maybe TRBD2 (5 bases). The CDR3 is 14 amino acids. Germline V gene data show CDR1 as SQVTM and CDR2 as ANQGSEA. The germline V and J ends were trimmed by 3 bases and 2 bases, with 12 bases remaining between them. This CDR3 is CSVDIEGFTDTQYF. Written as DNA, the CDR3 is TGCAGCGTTGATATTGAGGGCTTCACAGATACGCAGTATTTT.